These 20 T cell receptor beta chains originate from one sample sequenced in a study of T cells after yellow fever vaccination. TCRdb independently ran MiXCR on the 5' RACE reads; one entry per CDR3 protein. The sample shows about 120,000 distinct CDR3 sequences, 7.2% of them seen only once. The material sequenced was CD4+ T cells sorted from PBMCs, taken about 41 days after the first yellow fever vaccination. The receptors shown here come from a man in his late teens or twenties who received the YFV17D yellow fever vaccine.

This clonotype was counted many times. The V and J genes are TRBV7-9 and TRBJ1-6; D is unclear. V lost 1 base, J lost 0 bases, and 19 bases lay in between. The CDR3 runs 20 residues. Germline V lookup: CDR1 SEHNR, CDR2 FQNEAQ (reference sequence). This CDR3 is CASSLGSYKSTSSYNSPLHF. In DNA, the CDR3 is TGTGCCAGCAGCTTAGGATCCTATAAAAGCACGAGCTCCTATAATTCACCCCTCCACTTT. Based on the CDR3 plus reference TRBV7-9 and TRBJ1-6, the full variable domain is DTGVSQNPRHKITKRGQNVTFRCDPISEHNRLYWYRQTLGQGPEFLTYFQNEAQLEKSRLLSDRFSAERPKGSFSTLEIQRTEQGDSAMYLCASSLGSYKSTSSYNSPLHFGNGTRLTVT.

This clonotype was seen repeatedly, ten times or more. V is TRBV11-2 and J is TRBJ2-7; 7 bases fit TRBD1. Germline CDR1 is SGHAT and CDR2 is FQNNGV. Trimming took 4 bases from V and 5 from J; bases not matched to a gene: 8. The CDR3 loop spans 14 amino acids. The CDR3 is CASSWRQGWDEQYF. CDR3 in DNA: TGTGCCAGCAGCTGGCGACAGGGTTGGGACGAGCAGTACTTC.

The sample holds many counts of this clonotype. The chain is built from TRBV7-6 and TRBJ2-5, with D perhaps TRBD1 or TRBD2 (5 bases each). V was trimmed by 5 bases and J by 2 bases, leaving 9 bases between them. CDR1 SGHVS and CDR2 FNYEAQ come from the germline V gene. There are 13 residues in the CDR3. CDR3 amino acids: CASSMGRQETQYF. For the CDR3, the DNA is TGTGCCAGCAGCATGGGACGGCAAGAGACCCAGTACTTC.

The rearrangement links TRBV3-1 to TRBJ2-1; D perhaps matches TRBD1 (5 bases). V dropped 4 bases and J dropped 0 bases, with 13 bases sitting between them. The CDR3 length is 16 residues. The germline CDR1 and CDR2 sequences are LGHDT and YNNKEL (reference sequence). CDR3 loop: CASSPQRQSSYNEQFF. The CDR3 DNA reads as TGTGCCAGCAGCCCACAAAGACAGAGCTCCTACAATGAGCAGTTCTTC.

This clonotype was seen a handful of times. V usage is TRBV7-2 and J usage is TRBJ2-5, with D possibly TRBD2 on 5 matching bases. The CDR3 has 12 residues. Trimming shortened V by 8 bases and J by 0 bases, and 7 bases separated the two germline ends. CDR1 SGHTA and CDR2 FQGNSA come from the germline V gene. The CDR3 nucleotides are TGTGCCAGCGGAGGATACCAAGAGACCCAGTACTTC. Its translation: CASGGYQETQYF.

This clonotype showed up many times. V gene TRBV5-1 combines with J gene TRBJ2-5; tentatively, D is TRBD2 (5 bases). This CDR3 region has 14 residues. Germline CDR1 reads SGHRS; CDR2 reads YFSETQ. Trimming took 4 bases from V and 5 from J, leaving 15 bases between them. CDR3 coding DNA: TGCGCCAGCAGCCGACGGACGGAGGCGGAGACCCAGTACTTC. It yields the protein CASSRRTEAETQYF.

The chain uses TRBV5-1 and TRBJ2-1; D gene unclear. This CDR3 has 13 residues. The V end was cut by 4 bases, the J end by 10 bases, with 15 bases between. Germline-derived CDR1 and CDR2 are SGHRS and YFSETQ. CDR3 sequence: CASSLPVGNEQFF. The DNA for the CDR3 is TGCGCCAGCAGCCTCCCGGTAGGGAACGAGCAGTTCTTC. Based on the CDR3 plus reference TRBV5-1 and TRBJ2-1, the full variable domain is KAGVTQTPRYLIKTRGQQVTLSCSPISGHRSVSWYQQTPGQGLQFLFEYFSETQRNKGNFPGRFSGRQFSNSRSEMNVSTLELGDSALYLCASSLPVGNEQFFGPGTRLTVL.

The chain recombines TRBV6-2 or TRBV6-3 with TRBJ2-7; D ambiguous. The V gene lost 10 bases and the J gene lost 5 bases, with 15 bases spanning the gap. CDR1 MNHEY and CDR2 SVGEGT come from the germline V gene. The CDR3 consists of 12 residues. CDR3 in amino acids: CAISIICHEQYV. The CDR3 DNA sequence: TGTGCCATCAGCATTATCTGCCACGAGCAGTACGTC.

Ten or more counts support this clonotype. The CDR3 region is CASSVGSIDAGELFF. The CDR3 bases are TGCGCCAGCAGCGTGGGGTCGATCGACGCCGGGGAGCTGTTTTTT. The rearrangement links TRBV5-1 to TRBJ2-2; D remains unclear. The V gene's germline CDR1 is SGHRS and CDR2 YFSETQ. The CDR3 consists of 15 residues. V was pared by 4 bases and J by 6 bases, with 16 bases between.

This clonotype was seen many times. The chain couples TRBV7-3 to TRBJ2-2; 9 bases are shared with TRBD1. The germline CDR1 and CDR2 sequences are SGHTA and FQGTGA. V lost 2 bases and J lost 4; bases outside the gene matches: 5. The CDR3 consists of 16 residues. CDR3: CASSLSGTGRTGELFF. For the CDR3, the DNA is TGTGCCAGCAGCTTATCCGGGACAGGGCGCACCGGGGAGCTGTTTTTT.

This clonotype showed up just a few times. V usage is TRBV7-2 and J usage is TRBJ2-5; no clear D. The CDR3 sequence is 14 residues long. Germline V CDR1 and CDR2: SGHTA, FQGNSA. The V gene lost 5 bases and the J gene lost 7 bases, with 17 bases spanning the gap. CDR3 coding DNA: TGTGCCAGCAGCCGCCCCCCTGAGAAGGGGACCCAGTACTTC. This gives the protein CASSRPPEKGTQYF.

There are a few counts of this clonotype. The chain uses TRBV23-1 and TRBJ2-7; D may be TRBD1 (7 bases). TRBV23-1 is recorded as an ORF, its role being uncertain. The CDR3 is 17 amino acids. Between the trimmed V and J ends, which lost 0 bases and 4 bases, there was a span of 19 bases. The chain's CDR3 is CASSQSEGAGGQYEQYV. The CDR3 DNA reads as TGCGCCAGCAGTCAATCCGAAGGAGCAGGGGGGCAGTACGAGCAGTACGTC.

This clonotype was seen many times. This chain uses TRBV6-6 with TRBJ1-1, with D uncertain. This CDR3 comprises 12 residues. The germline V and J ends were trimmed by 2 bases and 4 bases, with 5 bases remaining between them. From germline, CDR1 is MNHNY and CDR2 SVGAGI (reference sequence). This chain's CDR3 is CASSYGSTEAFF. The CDR3 DNA follows: TGTGCCAGCAGTTACGGGAGCACTGAAGCTTTCTTT.

This clonotype was counted between two and nine times. The chain has TRBV5-1 and TRBJ2-5, with D tentatively TRBD2 (5 bases). CDR1 SGHRS and CDR2 YFSETQ come from the germline V gene. The CDR3 sequence is 14 residues long. With 5 bases removed from V and 1 base from J, the gap between germline ends came to 12 bases. The CDR3 DNA reads TGCGCCAGCAGGCACGCGGGTGGCCAAGAGACCCAGTACTTC. Protein product: CASRHAGGQETQYF. Full variable domain (outside the CDR3, taken from reference TRBV5-1 and TRBJ2-5): KAGVTQTPRYLIKTRGQQVTLSCSPISGHRSVSWYQQTPGQGLQFLFEYFSETQRNKGNFPGRFSGRQFSNSRSEMNVSTLELGDSALYLCASRHAGGQETQYFGPGTRLLVL.

This clonotype was observed at least ten times. This sequence joins TRBV7-2 and TRBJ1-6; 10 bases line up with TRBD1. From germline, CDR1 is SGHTA and CDR2 FQGNSA. Unmatched junction bases numbered 11, after V lost 7 bases and J lost 8 bases. The CDR3 is made up of 16 amino acids. CDR3 protein: CASIRIAGTGDSPLHF. CDR3 coding DNA: TGTGCCAGCATAAGGATTGCCGGGACAGGGGATTCACCCCTCCACTTT.

In its sample, this clonotype was seen many times. This chain joins TRBV6-5 and TRBJ2-5, with TRBD2 matching over 8 bases. CDR1 is MNHEY and CDR2 is SVGAGI in the germline V gene. The CDR3 spans 15 residues. Trimming removed 2 bases from V and 2 bases from J; junction bases left unmatched: 4. The CDR3 coding sequence is TGTGCCAGCAGTTACGGGTCTAGCGGGCAAGAGACCCAGTACTTC. This sequence encodes CASSYGSSGQETQYF.

This clonotype came up many times. The rearrangement joins TRBV4-2 to TRBJ2-2, with D maybe TRBD1 (6 bases). Germline V gene lookup returns CDR1 LGHNA and CDR2 YNFKEQ. The CDR3 extends over 15 amino acids. Trimming removed 4 bases at V and 7 bases at J, with 16 bases between. CDR3 residues: CASSPHREWGGELFF. CDR3 in DNA: TGTGCCAGCAGCCCCCACAGGGAATGGGGCGGGGAGCTGTTTTTT.

In this sample, this clonotype turned up a few times. This rearrangement joins TRBV5-1 to TRBJ2-1, with D perhaps TRBD1 (6 bases). This CDR3 comprises 15 residues. Deletions cut 4 bases from V and 4 bases from J, with 15 bases between. Germline V lookup: CDR1 SGHRS, CDR2 YFSETQ. CDR3: CASSPNEGVYNEQFF. DNA for the CDR3: TGCGCCAGCAGCCCGAATGAGGGGGTTTACAATGAGCAGTTCTTC.

The table lists this clonotype with many counts. The gene calls are TRBV6-5 and TRBJ1-1, with 10 bases identical to TRBD1. The length of the CDR3 is 17 residues. Germline assignment: CDR1 MNHEY and CDR2 SVGAGI. With 5 bases clipped from V and 8 bases from J, the junction kept 17 bases outside the gene matches. The CDR3 spells CASSLLGQGRPTLEAFF. DNA for the CDR3: TGTGCCAGCAGTCTACTGGGACAGGGGCGACCCACCTTAGAAGCTTTCTTT.

The V and J genes are TRBV29-1 and TRBJ1-4; no clear D gene. Germline V lookup: CDR1 SQVTM, CDR2 ANQGSEA. This CDR3 contains 13 residues. V lost 4 bases and J 6 bases, leaving 12 bases between the germline ends. CDR3 sequence reads: CSVGVGNYEKLFF. The CDR3 coding sequence is TGCAGCGTTGGAGTGGGGAACTATGAAAAACTGTTTTTT.